The T cell receptor (beta chain) described here comes from a study of shared clonotypes between healthy human individuals. Generated by immunoSEQ multiplex PCR, the TCRdb table keeps only in-frame clones and is missing some. Here the sample spans a few hundred thousand clones, 90% to 98% being singletons. The source of this sequence is a man aged 25 to 40 in good health. Sequenced sample: memory CD8+ T cells sorted from blood. The sample's subset: CD45RO+ cells pooled with CCR7-negative TemRA cells.

CDR3 sequence reads: CASSPGQGAFF. The CDR3 DNA reads as TGCGCCAGCAGCCCAGGACAGGGAGCTTTCTTT. The V and J genes are TRBV5-1 and TRBJ1-1; 8 nucleotides match TRBD1. The CDR3 is 11 residues long. Germline CDR1 and CDR2: SGHRS and YFSETQ. Unmatched junction bases numbered 3, after V lost 4 bases and J lost 10 bases. Complete variable domain (other parts from reference TRBV5-1 and TRBJ1-1): KAGVTQTPRYLIKTRGQQVTLSCSPISGHRSVSWYQQTPGQGLQFLFEYFSETQRNKGNFPGRFSGRQFSNSRSEMNVSTLELGDSALYLCASSPGQGAFFGQGTRLTVV.